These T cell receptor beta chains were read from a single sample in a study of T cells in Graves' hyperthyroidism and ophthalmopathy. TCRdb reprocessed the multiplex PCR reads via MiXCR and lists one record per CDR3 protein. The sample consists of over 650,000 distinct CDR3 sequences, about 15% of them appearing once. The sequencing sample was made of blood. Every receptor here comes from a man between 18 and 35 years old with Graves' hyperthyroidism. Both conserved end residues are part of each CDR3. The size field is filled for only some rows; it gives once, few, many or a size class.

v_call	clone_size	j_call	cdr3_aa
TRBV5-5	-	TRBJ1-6	CASSLFGISSSPLHF
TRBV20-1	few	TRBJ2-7	CSAPQTGGAYEQYF
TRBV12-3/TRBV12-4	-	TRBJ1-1	CASRNGNTEAFF
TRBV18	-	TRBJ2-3	CASSPGPQRSGTQYF
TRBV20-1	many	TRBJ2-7	CTINRAYEQYF
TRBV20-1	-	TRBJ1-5	CSAPSPGLGQPQHF
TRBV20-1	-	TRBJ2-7	CSATGTSTYEQYF
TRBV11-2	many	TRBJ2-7	CASSFFPGQGAYEQYF
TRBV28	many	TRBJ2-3	CASSLRDHTQYF
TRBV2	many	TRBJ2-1	CAGQEDRAYNEQFF
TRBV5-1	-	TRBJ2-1	CASSLTPGQVGGNEQFF
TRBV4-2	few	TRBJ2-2	CASSLPSRVGELFF
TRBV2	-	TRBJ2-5	CASSEAFGQGRETQYF
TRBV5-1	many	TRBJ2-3	CASSLVPPLAGGTDTQYF
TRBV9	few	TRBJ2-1	CASSVLSPDEGEQFF
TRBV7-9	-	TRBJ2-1	CASSLVAGANNEQFF
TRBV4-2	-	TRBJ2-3	CASSQDGPSGSTDTQYF
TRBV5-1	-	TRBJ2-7	CASSLLPGSTEQYF
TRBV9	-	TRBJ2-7	CASSPLVETAYEQYF
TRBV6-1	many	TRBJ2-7	CASGTSGILGEQYF
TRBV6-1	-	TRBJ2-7	CASTPGQGAGEQYF
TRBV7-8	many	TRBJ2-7	CASSQGGGGEQYF
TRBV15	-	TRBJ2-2	CATSRGRGLANTGELFF
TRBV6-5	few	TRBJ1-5	CASSYTAKGNQPQHF